One and the same sample provided the 17 T cell receptor beta chains below, sequenced in a study of response to subunit inactivated influenza vaccine. TCRdb reanalysed the RT-PCR reads using MiXCR and keeps one entry per CDR3 protein. The data show approximately 680,000 distinct CDR3 sequences, with 15% to 19% seen just once and approximately 10% held by the top ten. Material: PBMCs from blood, obtained 11 to 12 days after vaccination. These receptors were obtained from a man aged 50 to 60 who received an inactivated influenza vaccine.

The chain carries TRBV20-1 and TRBJ2-5; possibly TRBD1 or TRBD2 for D (5 bases each). The germline V and J ends were trimmed by 6 bases and 3 bases, with 20 bases remaining between them. The CDR3 is 15 residues long. The germline V gene has CDR1 DFQATT and CDR2 SNEGSKA (reference sequence). The CDR3 sequence: CSAPRIKGRKETQYF. Here the CDR3 DNA reads TGCAGTGCACCCCGAATCAAGGGGAGAAAAGAGACCCAGTACTTC.

This clonotype was found a few times. This sequence joins TRBV29-1 and TRBJ2-7, with 10 positions matching TRBD2. V was clipped by 6 bases and J by 0 bases; unmatched bases: 5. The CDR3 contains 14 residues. Germline CDR1 is SQVTM and CDR2 is ANQGSEA. The CDR3 DNA reads as TGCAGCGTCTCTAGCGGGAGCCTCTCCTACGAGCAGTACTTC. Protein product: CSVSSGSLSYEQYF.

The chain has TRBV5-1 and TRBJ2-5, with 9 bases lining up with TRBD2. The CDR3 contains 16 residues. The J segment lost 4 bases and the V segment lost 0 bases, leaving 7 bases of the junction unmatched. Per germline, CDR1 SGHRS and CDR2 YFSETQ. CDR3 sequence (DNA): TGCGCCAGCAGCTTGGTTGGCGGGGGGGCCTCAGAGACCCAGTACTTC. Translating gives CASSLVGGGASETQYF.

There are a few counts of this clonotype. This chain uses TRBV28 with TRBJ2-7; 10 bases agree with TRBD1. This CDR3 is built from 14 residues. Germline-derived CDR1 and CDR2 are MDHEN and SYDVKM. Trimming at V came to 9 bases and at J to 6 bases, leaving 11 bases not matched to a gene. The CDR3 reads CASTVGTGVFEQYF. The CDR3 DNA reads TGTGCCAGTACTGTCGGGACAGGGGTTTTCGAGCAGTACTTC. Looking up the rest from reference TRBV28 and TRBJ2-7 gives the full variable domain: DVKVTQSSRYLVKRTGEKVFLECVQDMDHENMFWYRQDPGLGLRLIYFSYDVKMKEKGDIPEGYSVSREKKERFSLILESASTNQTSMYLCASTVGTGVFEQYFGPGTRLTVT.

This clonotype came up a few times. The V and J genes are TRBV14 and TRBJ1-2; the D gene is possibly TRBD1 (5 bases). Trimming pared 4 bases from V and 7 bases from J, leaving 16 bases between. Germline V gives CDR1 SGHDN, CDR2 FVKESK. This CDR3 region has 14 residues. CDR3 residues: CASSPNSRVGGYTF. In DNA form, the CDR3 reads TGTGCCAGCAGCCCGAATAGCAGGGTCGGTGGCTACACCTTC.

The chain carries TRBV25-1 and TRBJ2-5; no reliable D call. Germline loops: CDR1 MGHDK, CDR2 SYGVNS. Trimming pared 0 bases from V and 5 bases from J, leaving 1 base between. The CDR3 covers 11 residues. In DNA, the CDR3 is TGTGCCAGCAGTGAATATGAGACCCAGTACTTC. It encodes CASSEYETQYF. Using reference TRBV25-1 and TRBJ2-5 for the parts outside the CDR3, the full variable domain is EADIYQTPRYLVIGTGKKITLECSQTMGHDKMYWYQQDPGMELHLIHYSYGVNSTEKGDLSSESTVSRIRTEHFPLTLESARPSHTSQYLCASSEYETQYFGPGTRLLVL.

The gene calls are TRBV20-1 and TRBJ1-2, with 7 nucleotides matching TRBD1. The CDR3 runs 12 residues. The V gene's germline CDR1 is DFQATT and CDR2 SNEGSKA (reference sequence). V dropped 3 bases and J dropped 5; count of bases not matched to a gene: 3. This CDR3 reads CSASPGGYGYTF. CDR3 sequence (DNA): TGCAGTGCTAGTCCAGGGGGGTATGGCTACACCTTC.

The chain joins TRBV29-1 to TRBJ1-1, with TRBD1 as a possible D gene (6 bases). Germline V CDR1 and CDR2: SQVTM, ANQGSEA. CDR3 size: 13 residues. V was cut by 0 bases and J by 5 bases, with 10 bases left in between. CDR3 sequence: CSVEERGKTEAFF. CDR3 nucleotides: TGCAGCGTTGAAGAAAGGGGGAAGACTGAAGCTTTCTTT.

This clonotype was counted between two and nine times. V is TRBV7-6 and J is TRBJ2-1; a possible D gene is TRBD2 (7 bases). The V end lost 1 base, the J end lost 9 bases, and 13 bases lay between the germline ends. The CDR3 sequence is 14 residues long. Germline V CDR1 and CDR2: SGHVS, FNYEAQ. The CDR3 loop is CASSLGVGGAEQFF. CDR3 nucleotides: TGTGCCAGCAGCTTAGGGGTAGGGGGGGCTGAGCAGTTCTTC. Combining the CDR3 with reference TRBV7-6 and TRBJ2-1 gives the whole variable domain GAGVSQSPRYKVTKRGQDVALRCDPISGHVSLYWYRQALGQGPEFLTYFNYEAQQDKSGLPNDRFSAERPEGSISTLTIQRTEQRDSAMYRCASSLGVGGAEQFFGPGTRLTVL.

This clonotype has a handful of counts. The V call is TRBV20-1, the J call TRBJ1-1, with a tentative D call TRBD1 (5 bases). V was pared by 3 bases and J by 4 bases, with 9 bases between. Germline CDR1 and CDR2: DFQATT and SNEGSKA (reference sequence). This CDR3 spans 12 amino acids. CDR3 in DNA: TGCAGTGCTAGTGACAGCTCCACTGAAGCTTTCTTT. The encoded protein is CSASDSSTEAFF.

This sequence joins TRBV5-1 and TRBJ2-3; 7 positions agree with TRBD1. The germline CDR1 and CDR2 sequences are SGHRS and YFSETQ. CDR3 size: 16 residues. With 0 bases clipped from V and 0 bases from J, the junction kept 4 bases outside the gene matches. The CDR3 coding sequence is TGCGCCAGCAGCTTGGATGGGACAGCTAGCACAGATACGCAGTATTTT. This codes for CASSLDGTASTDTQYF. Using reference TRBV5-1 and TRBJ2-3 for the parts outside the CDR3, the full variable domain is KAGVTQTPRYLIKTRGQQVTLSCSPISGHRSVSWYQQTPGQGLQFLFEYFSETQRNKGNFPGRFSGRQFSNSRSEMNVSTLELGDSALYLCASSLDGTASTDTQYFGPGTRLTVL.

V usage is TRBV7-3 and J usage is TRBJ2-5; a weak D match, TRBD2 (6 bases). The V gene lost 5 bases and the J gene lost 2 bases, with 12 bases spanning the gap. The CDR3 length is 14 residues. Looked up from germline, CDR1 is SGHTA and CDR2 is FQGTGA. CDR3 protein: CASSRGSGQETQYF. CDR3 coding DNA: TGTGCCAGCAGCCGCGGAAGCGGGCAAGAGACCCAGTACTTC.

V usage is TRBV28 and J usage is TRBJ2-7; the D is unclear. Between the trimmed V and J ends, which lost 4 bases and 5 bases, there was a span of 6 bases. Germline V gene sequence: CDR1 MDHEN, CDR2 SYDVKM. CDR3 length: 11 residues. In nucleotides, the CDR3 is TGTGCCAGCAGTTGGCTCAACGAGCAGTACTTC. Protein sequence: CASSWLNEQYF.

This clonotype turned up a few times. An end of the junction differs from the germline gene, which may be a read error. The chain recombines TRBV29-1 with TRBJ2-1, with TRBD2 matching 7 bases. There are 19 residues in the CDR3. CDR1 and CDR2 (germline): SQVTM, ANQGSEA. The CDR3 DNA reads TGCAGCGTTAAAGATGCCGGGACTAAAACGATCAGCAGCTACAATGAGCAGTTCTTC. Protein product: CSVKDAGTKTISSYNEQFF.

The V and J genes are TRBV29-1 and TRBJ2-5; D is uncertain. Per germline, CDR1 SQVTM and CDR2 ANQGSEA. V lost 5 bases to trimming and J lost 4 bases, with 17 bases between them. This CDR3 spans 14 amino acids. Written as DNA, the CDR3 is TGCAGCGTTCGGGTCGACTTTGCGGTAGAGACCCAGTACTTC. Translated: CSVRVDFAVETQYF. The whole variable domain, remainder taken from reference TRBV29-1 and TRBJ2-5, is SAVISQKPSRDICQRGTSLTIQCQVDSQVTMMFWYRQQPGQSLTLIATANQGSEATYESGFVIDKFPISRPNLTFSTLTVSNMSPEDSSIYLCSVRVDFAVETQYFGPGTRLLVL.

This clonotype was detected only a few times. This chain uses TRBV2 with TRBJ2-7, with D tentatively TRBD1 or TRBD2 (5 bases each). The CDR3 contains 15 residues. Trimming removed 4 bases at V and 7 bases at J, with 20 bases between. The V gene's germline CDR1 is SNHLY and CDR2 FYNNEI. The chain's CDR3 is CASSVAWDLAEEQYF. The CDR3 coding sequence is TGTGCCAGCAGTGTAGCCTGGGACCTAGCCGAGGAGCAGTACTTC.

This chain uses TRBV5-1 with TRBJ2-1; D possibly corresponds to TRBD1 (5 bases). The CDR3 runs to 15 residues. The germline CDR1 and CDR2 sequences are SGHRS and YFSETQ. V was trimmed by 8 bases and J by 4 bases, leaving 19 bases between them. CDR3 protein: CASFPDGALYNEQFF. As DNA, the CDR3 is TGCGCCAGTTTCCCCGATGGGGCCCTATACAATGAGCAGTTCTTC.